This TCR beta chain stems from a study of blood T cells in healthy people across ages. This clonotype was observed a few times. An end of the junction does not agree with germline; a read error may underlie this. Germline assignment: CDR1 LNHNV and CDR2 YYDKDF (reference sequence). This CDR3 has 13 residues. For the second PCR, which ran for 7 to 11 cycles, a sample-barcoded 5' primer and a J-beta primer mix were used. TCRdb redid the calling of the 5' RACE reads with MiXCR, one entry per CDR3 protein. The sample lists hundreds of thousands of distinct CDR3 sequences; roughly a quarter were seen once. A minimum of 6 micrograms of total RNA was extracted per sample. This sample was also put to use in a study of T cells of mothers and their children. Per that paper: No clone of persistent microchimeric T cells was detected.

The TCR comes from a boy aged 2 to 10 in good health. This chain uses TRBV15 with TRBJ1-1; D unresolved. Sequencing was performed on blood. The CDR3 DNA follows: TGTGCCACCGCCTATACAGAGAACACTGAAGCATTCTTT. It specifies CATAYTENTEAFF.